One and the same sample provided the 26 T cell receptor beta chains below, sequenced in a study of shared T cell receptors in the human thymus. Clones were read by immunoSEQ multiplex PCR, and TCRdb kept only the in-frame ones, dropping some. The repertoire holds hundreds of thousands of clones, with about 95% as singletons. Sequencing was performed on thymocytes. The receptors stem from a human donor.

The rearrangement links TRBV28 to TRBJ2-7; tentatively, D is TRBD1 (6 bases). Germline V lookup: CDR1 MDHEN, CDR2 SYDVKM. V gave up 5 bases and J gave up 1 base, with 12 bases separating them. CDR3 length equals 14 residues. CDR3 bases: TGTGCCAGCAGTCGGCCAGGGGTTTCCTACGAGCAGTACTTC. As protein: CASSRPGVSYEQYF.

The chain carries TRBV28 and TRBJ1-1; TRBD1 matches at 8 bases. V shed 11 bases, J shed 5 bases, and the junction held 7 bases outside the gene matches. Germline-derived CDR1 and CDR2 are MDHEN and SYDVKM. This CDR3 has 12 amino acids. The CDR3 is CAVQGARTEAFF. In DNA, the CDR3 is TGTGCCGTTCAGGGGGCTCGGACTGAAGCTTTCTTT.

This sequence joins TRBV14 and TRBJ1-1; TRBD1 aligns across 8 bases. CDR1 and CDR2 (germline): SGHDN, FVKESK. J lost 6 bases, V lost 3 bases, and 3 bases had no gene match. The CDR3 has 13 residues. In DNA form, the CDR3 reads TGTGCCAGCAGCCACTTACAGGGGGCTGAAGCTTTCTTT. Protein: CASSHLQGAEAFF.

The J gene is TRBJ2-7, the V gene TRBV28, with TRBD1 identical over 12 bases. V lost 5 bases, J lost 7 bases, and 12 bases stayed unmatched. The CDR3 runs to 16 residues. Germline CDR1 is MDHEN and CDR2 is SYDVKM. The CDR3 protein is CASSRPGTGGSGEQYF. The CDR3, as DNA: TGTGCCAGCAGTCGGCCCGGGACAGGGGGCTCGGGTGAGCAGTACTTC.

V is TRBV6-5 and J is TRBJ1-1; TRBD1 is a possible D gene (6 bases). V was pared by 2 bases and J by 3 bases, with 16 bases between. CDR1 is MNHEY, CDR2 SVGAGI, per germline. The CDR3 loop spans 16 amino acids. The CDR3, as DNA: TGTGCCAGCAGTTACAGCCATGCAGGGGCCTACACTGAAGCTTTCTTT. Residues: CASSYSHAGAYTEAFF.

The CDR3 here is CASRPWGWGQETQYF. In DNA form, the CDR3 reads TGTGCCAGCCGACCCTGGGGTTGGGGGCAAGAGACCCAGTACTTC. The rearrangement uses TRBV28 and TRBJ2-5; either TRBD1 or TRBD2 may supply D (5 bases each). The CDR3 extends over 15 amino acids. CDR1 and CDR2 from the germline V gene are MDHEN and SYDVKM. The V end was cut by 8 bases, the J end by 2 bases, with 18 bases between.

The chain uses TRBV11-1 and TRBJ1-2; 7 nucleotides line up with TRBD1. Germline V CDR1 and CDR2: SGHAT, FQDESV (reference sequence). This CDR3 region has 13 residues. With V trimmed by 2 bases and J by 6 bases, 3 bases remained unmatched. CDR3 region: CASSLPQGNGYTF. For the CDR3, the DNA is TGTGCCAGCAGCTTACCACAGGGGAATGGCTACACCTTC.

The V gene is TRBV6-5, the J gene TRBJ1-5, with D possibly TRBD1 on 5 matching bases. Per the germline V gene, CDR1 is MNHEY and CDR2 is SVGAGI. V was cut by 2 bases and J by 4 bases, with 12 bases left in between. This CDR3 is built from 15 residues. The CDR3 bases are TGTGCCAGCAGTTACGGGAGAGGGGTTAATCAGCCCCAGCATTTT. Translation gives CASSYGRGVNQPQHF.

The chain links TRBV28 to TRBJ1-1; 11 positions match TRBD1. The germline gives CDR1 MDHEN, CDR2 SYDVKM. V shed 6 bases, J shed 5 bases, and the junction held 14 bases outside the gene matches. This CDR3 is 17 amino acids long. CDR3 in amino acids: CASRPDRGRRKGTEAFF. For the CDR3, the DNA is TGTGCCAGCAGACCGGACAGGGGGCGGCGGAAGGGTACTGAAGCTTTCTTT.

This clone was recorded only once. V usage is TRBV7-2 and J usage is TRBJ2-1; 10 bases are shared with TRBD2. This CDR3 is 18 amino acids long. The V gene's germline CDR1 is SGHTA and CDR2 FQGNSA. Trimming at V came to 1 base and at J to 3 bases, leaving 9 bases not matched to a gene. CDR3 protein: CASSLGVSGLANYNEQFF. The CDR3 region has the DNA TGTGCCAGCAGCTTAGGGGTCTCGGGACTAGCGAACTACAATGAGCAGTTCTTC. Filled out from reference TRBV7-2 and TRBJ2-1, the complete variable domain reads GAGVSQSPSNKVTEKGKDVELRCDPISGHTALYWYRQSLGQGLEFLIYFQGNSAPDKSGLPSDRFSAERTGGSVSTLTIQRTQQEDSAVYLCASSLGVSGLANYNEQFFGPGTRLTVL.

This sequence joins TRBV7-6 and TRBJ1-1; D is ambiguous. This CDR3 is built from 15 residues. V lost 3 bases and J lost 7, with 18 bases in between. CDR1 is SGHVS, CDR2 FNYEAQ, per germline. The CDR3, as DNA: TGTGCCAGCAGCTTGCACCGGTCTAGGTCGGGTGAAGCTTTCTTT. Protein: CASSLHRSRSGEAFF.

This chain connects TRBV28 to TRBJ1-5; 7 nucleotides agree with TRBD1. This CDR3 spans 15 amino acids. CDR1 is MDHEN and CDR2 is SYDVKM in the germline V gene. V gave up 3 bases and J gave up 0 bases; unmatched junction bases: 2. The CDR3 DNA reads TGTGCCAGCAGTTTCAGGGGGGATAGCAATCAGCCCCAGCATTTT. Its protein product is CASSFRGDSNQPQHF.

The chain recombines TRBV7-2 with TRBJ2-1, with D possibly TRBD2 on 5 matching bases. Trimming stripped 0 bases from V and 10 bases from J, with 13 bases between. The V gene's germline CDR1 is SGHTA and CDR2 FQGNSA. CDR3 length equals 14 residues. In DNA, the CDR3 is TGTGCCAGCAGCTTAGCGCCGGCGTGCGGGGAGCAGTTCTTC. Protein product: CASSLAPACGEQFF.

The chain has TRBV4-1 and TRBJ1-1; a possible D gene is TRBD1 (6 bases). Trimming removed 1 base from V and 1 base from J, with 28 bases in between. Germline V gives CDR1 MGHRA, CDR2 YSYEKL. This CDR3 is 21 amino acids long. The CDR3 region is CASSQGGGDEGIPQGNTEAFF. Written as DNA, the CDR3 is TGCGCCAGCAGCCAAGGGGGGGGCGACGAGGGGATCCCCCAGGGGAACACTGAAGCTTTCTTT.

This clone was seen only once. The chain recombines TRBV5-1 with TRBJ2-7; D may be TRBD2 (5 bases). The CDR3 is 19 amino acids. Germline V gene lookup returns CDR1 SGHRS and CDR2 YFSETQ. V lost 2 bases, J lost 0 bases, and 24 bases lay in between. The CDR3 DNA reads as TGCGCCAGCAGCTTCTTCGGTAGAGGGCCCGAGATCTTCTCCTACGAGCAGTACTTC. It yields the protein CASSFFGRGPEIFSYEQYF. The full variable domain, its missing parts supplied by reference TRBV5-1 and TRBJ2-7, is KAGVTQTPRYLIKTRGQQVTLSCSPISGHRSVSWYQQTPGQGLQFLFEYFSETQRNKGNFPGRFSGRQFSNSRSEMNVSTLELGDSALYLCASSFFGRGPEIFSYEQYFGPGTRLTVT.

As to this clone: A read error is likely, as this CDR3 ends without the conserved phenylalanine or tryptophan. The DNA is omitted, as the CDR3 cannot be located on it reliably, and the CDR3 follows TCRdb's listing. The CDR3 loop reads CASSQARYPRGA. The chain couples TRBV23-1 to TRBJ2-4; the table gives TRBD2 as D, unverified against the DNA. TRBV23-1 has ORF status, its function being uncertain. Inclusive of both ends, the CDR3 amounts to 12 amino acids.

This chain connects TRBV28 to TRBJ1-3; the D gene is possibly TRBD1 (6 bases). V dropped 6 bases and J dropped 0 bases, with 24 bases sitting between them. The CDR3 covers 19 residues. Germline loops: CDR1 MDHEN, CDR2 SYDVKM. The CDR3 loop reads CASSPDSDWDYLSGNTIYF. Written as DNA, the CDR3 is TGTGCCAGCAGCCCGGACAGTGACTGGGACTATCTCTCTGGAAACACCATATATTTT. The full variable domain, with the rest looked up from reference TRBV28 and TRBJ1-3, is DVKVTQSSRYLVKRTGEKVFLECVQDMDHENMFWYRQDPGLGLRLIYFSYDVKMKEKGDIPEGYSVSREKKERFSLILESASTNQTSMYLCASSPDSDWDYLSGNTIYFGEGSWLTVV.

The gene calls are TRBV4-1 and TRBJ2-1; tentatively, D is TRBD2 (6 bases). The germline gives CDR1 MGHRA, CDR2 YSYEKL. The CDR3 loop spans 17 amino acids. The ends were cut back, 0 bases at V and 3 bases at J, with 15 bases in the middle. Written as DNA, the CDR3 is TGCGCCAGCAGCCAAGATCGTACCGGGAGTGACTACAATGAGCAGTTCTTC. This gives the protein CASSQDRTGSDYNEQFF.

The chain has TRBV28 and TRBJ1-2; unclear D gene. V was trimmed by 9 bases and J by 6 bases, leaving 14 bases between them. The CDR3 contains 12 residues. Germline lookup yields CDR1 MDHEN and CDR2 SYDVKM. CDR3 sequence reads: CASKVTMDGYTF. The CDR3 nucleotides read TGTGCCAGTAAGGTCACTATGGATGGCTACACCTTC.

The chain employs TRBV4-2 and TRBJ2-3; D perhaps matches TRBD2 (8 bases). Germline CDR1 is LGHNA and CDR2 is YNFKEQ. The CDR3 loop spans 23 amino acids. Trimming left V 4 bases short and J 0 bases short, with 35 bases between. The CDR3 DNA is TGTGCCAGCAGCCCTTGGACAGGCCGGAGAGAGCGGGAGACCCGACTTAGCACAGATACGCAGTATTTT. Protein sequence: CASSPWTGRRERETRLSTDTQYF.

This rearrangement joins TRBV6-1 to TRBJ2-7; D is ambiguous. This CDR3 spans 15 amino acids. The V gene's germline CDR1 is MNHNS and CDR2 SASEGT. Deletions cut 1 base from V and 3 bases from J, with 13 bases between. The CDR3 is CASSEGLPRNYEQYF. CDR3 DNA sequence: TGTGCCAGCAGTGAAGGACTTCCGAGGAACTACGAGCAGTACTTC.

This clone was counted once. This chain uses TRBV28 with TRBJ2-7; tentative D call: TRBD2 (6 bases). This CDR3 comprises 17 residues. V lost 6 bases, J lost 2 bases, and 23 bases lay in between. The germline V gene has CDR1 MDHEN and CDR2 SYDVKM. In DNA, the CDR3 is TGTGCCAGCAGCCCCCCCAGGCGGGGTGACATCCCCTACGAGCAGTACTTC. Translation: CASSPPRRGDIPYEQYF.

This clone was recorded only once. At one boundary the junction diverges from the germline segment, which might be a read error. This rearrangement joins TRBV6-1 to TRBJ2-4; D gene unclear. Germline CDR1 reads MNHNS; CDR2 reads SASEGT. This CDR3 has 13 residues. The CDR3 DNA follows: TGTGCCACCAGTGGACCCGCCAAAAACATTCAGTACTTC. Protein product: CATSGPAKNIQYF.

V is TRBV10-3 and J is TRBJ2-5; TRBD2 matches at 8 bases. Germline V CDR1 and CDR2: ENHRY, SYGVKD. The CDR3 contains 17 residues. The trim removed 0 bases at V and 2 bases at J, leaving 8 bases unmatched. The CDR3 nucleotides are TGTGCCATCAGTGAGTCGAGGGCTAGCGGGCCTCAAGAGACCCAGTACTTC. It is translated as CAISESRASGPQETQYF.

CDR3 residues: CASSTGLAGREQYF. CDR3 sequence (DNA): TGTGCCAGCAGTACCGGACTAGCGGGACGCGAGCAGTACTTC. The rearrangement uses TRBV28 and TRBJ2-7; 12 positions agree with TRBD2. The CDR3 spans 14 residues. Germline CDR1 and CDR2: MDHEN and SYDVKM. After removal of 5 bases from V and 6 bases from J, the junction contained 5 bases not matched to a gene.

The chain joins TRBV11-2 to TRBJ2-1; 7 nucleotides line up with TRBD1. The CDR3 covers 14 residues. J gave up 4 bases and V 5 bases, and 5 bases lay outside the gene matches. CDR1 and CDR2 from the germline V gene are SGHAT and FQNNGV. The CDR3 loop reads CASSHRDSYNEQFF. The CDR3 coding sequence is TGTGCCAGCAGCCACCGGGACAGTTACAATGAGCAGTTCTTC.